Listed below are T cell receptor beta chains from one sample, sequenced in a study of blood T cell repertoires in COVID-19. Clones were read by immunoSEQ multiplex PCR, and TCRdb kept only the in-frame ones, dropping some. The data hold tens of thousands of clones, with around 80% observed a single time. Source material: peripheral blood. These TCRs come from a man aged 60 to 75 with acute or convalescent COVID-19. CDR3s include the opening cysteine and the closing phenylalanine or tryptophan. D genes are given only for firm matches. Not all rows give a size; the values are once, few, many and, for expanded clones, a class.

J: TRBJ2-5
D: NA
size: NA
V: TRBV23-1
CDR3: CASGKRPGHEETQYF
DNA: TGCGCCAGCGGTAAACGACCGGGACACGAAGAGACCCAGTACTTC

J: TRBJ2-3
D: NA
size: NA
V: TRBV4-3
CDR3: CASSQEWDTIGPDTQYF
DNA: TGCGCCAGCAGCCAAGAATGGGACACCATCGGTCCAGATACGCAGTATTTT

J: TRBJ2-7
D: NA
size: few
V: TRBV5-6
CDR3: CASSLGQGRYEQYF
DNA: TGTGCCAGCAGCTTGGGCCAGGGAAGGTACGAGCAGTACTTC

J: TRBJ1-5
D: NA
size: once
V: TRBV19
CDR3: CASSPRTDYSNQPQHF
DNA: TGTGCCAGTAGTCCCCGGACAGACTATAGCAATCAGCCCCAGCATTTT

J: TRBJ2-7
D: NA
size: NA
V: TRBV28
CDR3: CATIPSAGYYEQYF
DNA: TGTGCCACCATACCCTCGGCAGGTTATTACGAGCAGTACTTC

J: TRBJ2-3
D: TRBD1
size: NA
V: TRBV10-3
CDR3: CAIQQGTDTQYF
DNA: TGTGCCATTCAACAGGGGACGGATACGCAGTATTTT

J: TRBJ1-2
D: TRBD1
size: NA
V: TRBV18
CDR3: CASSPGQASGYTF
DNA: TGTGCCAGCTCACCGGGACAGGCATCTGGCTACACCTTC

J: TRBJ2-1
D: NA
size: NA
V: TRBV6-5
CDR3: CASSPGEGHGQFF
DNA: TGTGCCAGCAGTCCCGGGGAGGGACATGGGCAGTTCTTC

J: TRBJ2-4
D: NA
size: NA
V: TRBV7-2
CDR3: CASSLVGGAENIQYF
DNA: TGTGCCAGCAGCTTAGTAGGTGGAGCGGAAAACATTCAGTACTTC

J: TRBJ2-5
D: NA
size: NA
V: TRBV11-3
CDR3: CASSGAQETQYF
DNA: TGTGCCAGCAGCGGGGCTCAAGAGACCCAGTACTTC

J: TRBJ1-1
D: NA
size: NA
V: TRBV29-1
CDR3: CSVVGQQPAGTEAFF
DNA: TGCAGCGTGGTTGGACAGCAGCCGGCAGGCACTGAAGCTTTCTTT

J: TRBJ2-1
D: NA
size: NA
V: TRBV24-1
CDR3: CATEGQSGTAPYNEQFF
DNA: TGTGCCACGGAGGGACAGTCCGGGACCGCCCCCTACAATGAGCAGTTCTTC

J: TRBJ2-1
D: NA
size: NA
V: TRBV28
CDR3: CASSLKNPRRQFF
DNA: TGTGCCAGCAGTTTAAAGAACCCGAGAAGGCAGTTCTTC

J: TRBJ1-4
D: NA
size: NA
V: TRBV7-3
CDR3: CASSLKAGHNEKLFF
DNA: TGTGCCAGCAGCTTAAAGGCAGGCCATAATGAAAAACTGTTTTTT

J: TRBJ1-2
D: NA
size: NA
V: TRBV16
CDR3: CASSQSGGAYGYTF
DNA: TGTGCCAGCAGCCAATCAGGGGGGGCCTATGGCTACACCTTC

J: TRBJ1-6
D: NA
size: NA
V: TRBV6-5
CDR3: CASTREGYNSPLHF
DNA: TGTGCCAGCACTCGGGAGGGGTATAATTCACCCCTCCACTTT

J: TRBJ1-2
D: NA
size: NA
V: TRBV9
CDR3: CASSREGGLEGYTF
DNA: TGTGCCAGCAGCCGGGAGGGGGGGCTTGAAGGCTACACCTTC

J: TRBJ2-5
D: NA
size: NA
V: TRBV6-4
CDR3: CASSDWTLGGSYKETQYF
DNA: TGTGCCAGCAGTGACTGGACCCTGGGGGGTTCTTATAAAGAGACCCAGTACTTC

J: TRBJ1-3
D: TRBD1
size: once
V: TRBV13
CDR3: CASSLRTGWGNTIYF
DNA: TGTGCCAGCAGCCTTCGGACAGGGTGGGGAAACACCATATATTTT

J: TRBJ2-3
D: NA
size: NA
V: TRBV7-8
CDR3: CASSPRRPGGTTDTQYF
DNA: TGTGCCAGCAGCCCGCGTCGACCGGGGGGCACCACAGATACGCAGTATTTT

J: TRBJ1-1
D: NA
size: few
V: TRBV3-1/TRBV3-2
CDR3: CASSDECPGGSEAFF
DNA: TGTGCCAGCAGCGACGAGTGCCCGGGTGGGTCTGAAGCTTTCTTT

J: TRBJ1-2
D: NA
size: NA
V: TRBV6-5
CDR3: CASREKNYGYTF
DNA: TGTGCCAGCAGGGAGAAGAACTATGGCTACACCTTC

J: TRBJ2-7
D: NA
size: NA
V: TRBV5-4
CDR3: CASSLGGGYEQYF
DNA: TGTGCCAGCAGCTTGGGAGGGGGCTACGAGCAGTACTTC

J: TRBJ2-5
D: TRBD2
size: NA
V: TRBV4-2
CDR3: CASSPGLAGDPGEETQYF
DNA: TGTGCCAGCAGCCCAGGACTAGCGGGGGACCCCGGAGAAGAGACCCAGTACTTC

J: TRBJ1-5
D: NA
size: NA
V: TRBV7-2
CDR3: CASSLALGNQPQHF
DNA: TGTGCCAGCAGCTTAGCGCTCGGTAATCAGCCCCAGCATTTT

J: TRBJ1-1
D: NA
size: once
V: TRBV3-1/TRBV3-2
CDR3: CASTNTGGRAEAFF
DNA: TGTGCCAGCACTAATACCGGGGGGCGCGCTGAAGCTTTCTTT

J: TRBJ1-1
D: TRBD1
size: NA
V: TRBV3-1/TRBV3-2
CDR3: CASSHRDSYRAFF
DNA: TGTGCCAGCAGCCACCGGGACAGCTATAGAGCTTTCTTT

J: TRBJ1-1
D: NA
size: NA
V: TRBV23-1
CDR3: CASPPGGEAFF
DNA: TGCGCCAGTCCTCCGGGGGGTGAAGCTTTCTTT

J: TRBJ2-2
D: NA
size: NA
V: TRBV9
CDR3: CASSIDGGFYTGELFF
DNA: TGTGCCAGCAGCATCGACGGGGGTTTCTACACCGGGGAGCTGTTTTTT

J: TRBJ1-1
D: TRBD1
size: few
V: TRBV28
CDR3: CASSLGGQGGEAFF
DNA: TGTGCCAGCAGTTTGGGAGGACAGGGGGGTGAAGCTTTCTTT

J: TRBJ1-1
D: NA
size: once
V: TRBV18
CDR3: CASSPLRVNTEAFF
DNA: TGTGCCAGCTCACCACTCAGGGTGAACACTGAAGCTTTCTTT